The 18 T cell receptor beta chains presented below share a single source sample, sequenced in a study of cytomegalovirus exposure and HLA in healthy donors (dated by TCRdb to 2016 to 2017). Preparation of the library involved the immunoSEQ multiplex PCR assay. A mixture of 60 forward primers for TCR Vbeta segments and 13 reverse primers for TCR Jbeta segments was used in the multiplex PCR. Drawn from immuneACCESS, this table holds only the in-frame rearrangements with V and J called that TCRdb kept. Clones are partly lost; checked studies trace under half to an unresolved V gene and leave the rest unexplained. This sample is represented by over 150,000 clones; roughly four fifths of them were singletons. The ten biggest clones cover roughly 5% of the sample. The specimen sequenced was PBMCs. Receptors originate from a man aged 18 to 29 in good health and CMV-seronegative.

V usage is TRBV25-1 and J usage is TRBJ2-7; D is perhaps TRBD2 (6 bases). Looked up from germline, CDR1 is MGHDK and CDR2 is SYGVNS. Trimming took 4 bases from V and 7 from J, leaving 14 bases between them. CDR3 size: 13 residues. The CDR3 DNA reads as TGTGCCAGCAGTGTAACAGAGACTAGGGAGCAGTACTTC. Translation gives CASSVTETREQYF.

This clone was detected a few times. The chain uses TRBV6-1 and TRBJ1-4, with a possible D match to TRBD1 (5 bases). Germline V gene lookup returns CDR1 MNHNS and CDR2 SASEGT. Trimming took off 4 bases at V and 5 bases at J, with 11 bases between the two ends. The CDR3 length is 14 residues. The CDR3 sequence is CASSVSQGNEKLFF. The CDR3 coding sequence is TGTGCCAGCAGTGTTTCCCAGGGAAATGAAAAACTGTTTTTT.

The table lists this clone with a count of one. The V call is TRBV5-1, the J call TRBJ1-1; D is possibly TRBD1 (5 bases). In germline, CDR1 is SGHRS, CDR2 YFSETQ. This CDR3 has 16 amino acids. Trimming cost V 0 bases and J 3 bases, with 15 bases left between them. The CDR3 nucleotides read TGCGCCAGCAGCTTGGCCTTTGACCGGGGGGACACTGAAGCTTTCTTT. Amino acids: CASSLAFDRGDTEAFF.

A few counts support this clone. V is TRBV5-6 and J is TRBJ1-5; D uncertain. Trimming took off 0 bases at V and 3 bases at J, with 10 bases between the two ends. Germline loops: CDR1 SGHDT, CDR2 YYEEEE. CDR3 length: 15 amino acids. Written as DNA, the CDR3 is TGTGCCAGCAGCTTGGGGCCAGGACTCAATCAGCCCCAGCATTTT. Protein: CASSLGPGLNQPQHF.

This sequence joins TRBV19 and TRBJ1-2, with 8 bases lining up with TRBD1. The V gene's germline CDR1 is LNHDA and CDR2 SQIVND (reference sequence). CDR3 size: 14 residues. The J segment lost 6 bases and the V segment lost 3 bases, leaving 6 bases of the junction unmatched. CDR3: CASSMLSGGDGYTF. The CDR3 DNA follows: TGTGCCAGTAGTATGCTTTCAGGGGGCGATGGCTACACCTTC.

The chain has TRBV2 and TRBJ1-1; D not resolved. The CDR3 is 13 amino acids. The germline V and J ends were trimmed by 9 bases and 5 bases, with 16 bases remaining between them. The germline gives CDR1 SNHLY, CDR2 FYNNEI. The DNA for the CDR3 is TGTGCCAGTGACGAGGTAGGAGGGACTGAAGCTTTCTTT. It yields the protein CASDEVGGTEAFF. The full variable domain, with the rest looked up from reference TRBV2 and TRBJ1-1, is EPEVTQTPSHQVTQMGQEVILRCVPISNHLYFYWYRQILGQKVEFLVSFYNNEISEKSEIFDDQFSVERPDGSNFTLKIRSTKLEDSAMYFCASDEVGGTEAFFGQGTRLTVV.

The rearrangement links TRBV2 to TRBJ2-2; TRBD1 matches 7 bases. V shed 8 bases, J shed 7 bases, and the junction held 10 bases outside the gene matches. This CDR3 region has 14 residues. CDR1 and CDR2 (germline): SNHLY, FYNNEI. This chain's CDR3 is CASGPGGRGGELFF. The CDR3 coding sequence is TGTGCCAGCGGCCCAGGGGGAAGAGGCGGGGAGCTGTTTTTT.

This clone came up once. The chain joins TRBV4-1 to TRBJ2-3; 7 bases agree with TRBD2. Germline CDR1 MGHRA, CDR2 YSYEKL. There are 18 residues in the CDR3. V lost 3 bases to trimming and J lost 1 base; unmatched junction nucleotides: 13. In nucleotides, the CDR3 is TGCGCCAGCAGCCAGGATGGAGCCAGCGGGATGGGCACAGATACGCAGTATTTT. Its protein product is CASSQDGASGMGTDTQYF.

CDR3 DNA: TGTGCCACCGCCTGGGACAGCTACGAGCAGTACTTC. This encodes CATAWDSYEQYF. The chain uses TRBV10-3 and TRBJ2-7; TRBD1 aligns across 7 bases. CDR1 is ENHRY and CDR2 is SYGVKD in the germline V gene. The CDR3 loop spans 12 amino acids. J was trimmed by 3 bases and V by 10 bases; bases with no gene match: 6.

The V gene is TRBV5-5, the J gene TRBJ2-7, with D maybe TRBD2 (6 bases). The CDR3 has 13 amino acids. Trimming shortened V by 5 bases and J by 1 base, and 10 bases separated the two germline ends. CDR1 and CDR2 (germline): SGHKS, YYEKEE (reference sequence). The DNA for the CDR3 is TGTGCCAGCAGGATCGGGGGTTCCTACGAGCAGTACTTC. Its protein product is CASRIGGSYEQYF.

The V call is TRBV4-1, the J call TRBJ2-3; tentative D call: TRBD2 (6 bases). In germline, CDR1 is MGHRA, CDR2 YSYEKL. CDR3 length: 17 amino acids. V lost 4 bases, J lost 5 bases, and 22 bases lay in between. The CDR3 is CASSPLGGTVLGDTQYF. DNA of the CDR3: TGCGCCAGCAGCCCGCTTGGTGGGACTGTCCTCGGAGATACGCAGTATTTT.

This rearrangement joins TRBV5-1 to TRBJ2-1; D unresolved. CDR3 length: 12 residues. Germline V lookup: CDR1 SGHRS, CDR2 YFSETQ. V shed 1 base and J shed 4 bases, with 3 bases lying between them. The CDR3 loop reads CASSLSYNEQFF. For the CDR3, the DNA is TGCGCCAGCAGCTTGTCTTACAATGAGCAGTTCTTC. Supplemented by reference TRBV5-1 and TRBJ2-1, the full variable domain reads KAGVTQTPRYLIKTRGQQVTLSCSPISGHRSVSWYQQTPGQGLQFLFEYFSETQRNKGNFPGRFSGRQFSNSRSEMNVSTLELGDSALYLCASSLSYNEQFFGPGTRLTVL.

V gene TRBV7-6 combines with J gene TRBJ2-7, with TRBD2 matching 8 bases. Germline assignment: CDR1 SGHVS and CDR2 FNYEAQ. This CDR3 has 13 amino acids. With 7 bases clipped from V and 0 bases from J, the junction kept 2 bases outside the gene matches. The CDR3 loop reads CASISGDSYEQYF. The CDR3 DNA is TGTGCCAGCATTAGCGGGGACTCCTACGAGCAGTACTTC.

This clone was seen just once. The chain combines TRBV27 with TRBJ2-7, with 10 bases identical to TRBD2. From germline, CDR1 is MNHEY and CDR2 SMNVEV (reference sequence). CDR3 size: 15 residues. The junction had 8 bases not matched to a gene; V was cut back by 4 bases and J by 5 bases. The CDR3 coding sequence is TGTGCCAGCAGTTCCCGAGGACTAGCGGCGAACGAGCAGTACTTC. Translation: CASSSRGLAANEQYF.

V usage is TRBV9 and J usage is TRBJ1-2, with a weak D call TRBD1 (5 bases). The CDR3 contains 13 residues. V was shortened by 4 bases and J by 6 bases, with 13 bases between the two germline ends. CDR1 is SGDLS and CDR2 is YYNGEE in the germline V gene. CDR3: CASSRGRGDGYTF. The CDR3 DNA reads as TGTGCCAGCAGCCGGGGGAGGGGAGATGGCTACACCTTC.

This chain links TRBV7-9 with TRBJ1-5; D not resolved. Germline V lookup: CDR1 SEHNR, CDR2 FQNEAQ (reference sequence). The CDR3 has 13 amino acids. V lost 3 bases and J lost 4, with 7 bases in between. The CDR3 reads CASSFGGNQPQHF. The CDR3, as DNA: TGTGCCAGCAGCTTCGGCGGAAATCAGCCCCAGCATTTT. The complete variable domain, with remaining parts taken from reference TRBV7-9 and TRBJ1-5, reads DTGVSQNPRHKITKRGQNVTFRCDPISEHNRLYWYRQTLGQGPEFLTYFQNEAQLEKSRLLSDRFSAERPKGSFSTLEIQRTEQGDSAMYLCASSFGGNQPQHFGDGTRLSIL.

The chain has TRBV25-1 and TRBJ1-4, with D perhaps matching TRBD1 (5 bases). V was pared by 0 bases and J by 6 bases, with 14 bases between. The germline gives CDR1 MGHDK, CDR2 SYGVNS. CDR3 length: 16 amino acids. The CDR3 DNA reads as TGTGCCAGCAGTGAATACGGGGGGAAGGGCGATGAAAAACTGTTTTTT. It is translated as CASSEYGGKGDEKLFF.

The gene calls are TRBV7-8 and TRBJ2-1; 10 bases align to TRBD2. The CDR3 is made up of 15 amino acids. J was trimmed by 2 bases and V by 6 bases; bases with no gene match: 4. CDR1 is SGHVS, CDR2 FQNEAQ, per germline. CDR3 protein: CASRATSGPYNEQFF. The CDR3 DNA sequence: TGTGCCAGCAGGGCGACTAGCGGGCCCTACAATGAGCAGTTCTTC.